This TCR beta chain is from a study of cytomegalovirus exposure and HLA in healthy donors. Study outcomes and limitations: TCR beta sequences reportedly predicted the HLA-A and HLA-B alleles of most subjects accurately. There was a cluster of highly shared sequence variants that was likely a sequencing artifact.

60 Vbeta and 13 Jbeta primers were used in PCR. Profiling relied on immunoSEQ multiplex PCR, and the TCRdb table lists in-frame clones only, not all of them. The data show about 150,000 clones, more than 70% seen once. In the case of this clone: Antigen: not known.

V lost 3 bases and J lost 3, with 18 bases in between. The length of the CDR3 is 16 residues. Germline V gene data show CDR1 as SGHDT and CDR2 as YYEEEE. The chain employs TRBV5-6 and TRBJ2-5; D perhaps matches TRBD2 (5 bases). This sequence originates from a male donor in good health and CMV-seronegative. Sample: PBMCs. CDR3 coding DNA: TGTGCCAGCAGCTGGTCGGTAGCAGGAGGTGAAGAGACCCAGTACTTC. Translation gives CASSWSVAGGEETQYF.